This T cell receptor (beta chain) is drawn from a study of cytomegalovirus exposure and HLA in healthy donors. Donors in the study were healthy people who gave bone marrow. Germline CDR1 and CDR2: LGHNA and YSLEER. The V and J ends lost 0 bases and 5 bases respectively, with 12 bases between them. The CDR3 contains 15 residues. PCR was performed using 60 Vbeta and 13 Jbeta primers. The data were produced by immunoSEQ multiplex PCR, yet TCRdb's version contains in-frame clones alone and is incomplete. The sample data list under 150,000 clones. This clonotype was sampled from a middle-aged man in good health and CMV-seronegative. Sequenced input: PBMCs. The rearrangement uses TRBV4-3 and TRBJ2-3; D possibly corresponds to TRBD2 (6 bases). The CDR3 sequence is CASSQEGGSVDTQYF. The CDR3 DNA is TGCGCCAGCAGCCAAGAGGGGGGTAGCGTAGATACGCAGTATTTT.